The clone carrying this TCR beta chain was counted a single time. This sample is drawn from a study of T-cell reconstitution after alpha-beta-depleted transplantation in children. Trimming cost V 11 bases and J 1 base; bases outside gene matches: 17. The CDR3 contains 19 residues. Germline values: CDR1 SNHLY, CDR2 FYNNEI. It was with unique molecular identifiers that the TCRbeta library was prepared. TCRdb independently ran MiXCR on the PCR reads; one entry per CDR3 protein. In the table there are 100,000 to 120,000 distinct CDR3 sequences, 10% of which are singletons. The TCR sequence derives from a human donor who donated a stem cell graft to a child with acute lymphoblastic leukemia. The chain uses TRBV2 and TRBJ2-2; TRBD2 matches 12 bases. Source: PBMCs from the stem cell graft donor, taken from the stem cell graft. In DNA, the CDR3 is TGTGCCTTCTGTTTAAATCCCCTAGCGGGAGGGGTGAACACCGGGGAGCTGTTTTTT. It encodes CAFCLNPLAGGVNTGELFF.